These 17 T cell receptor beta chains were sequenced from one sample in a study of cytomegalovirus exposure and HLA in healthy donors. 60 Vbeta and 13 Jbeta primers were used in PCR. The table came from immunoSEQ multiplex PCR; TCRdb's copy has only in-frame clones and leaves some out. In the table there are some 130,000 clones, 80% of which are singletons. Material: PBMCs. These receptors all come from a woman aged 40 to 50 in good health and CMV-seronegative.

The chain couples TRBV18 to TRBJ2-3, with 9 bases identical to TRBD2. CDR3 length equals 18 residues. Germline CDR1 reads KGHSH; CDR2 reads LQKENI. V shed 0 bases and J 0 bases; nucleotides not matched to a gene: 7. The CDR3 loop reads CASSPPVEGLASTDTQYF. CDR3 nucleotides: TGTGCCAGCTCACCACCGGTGGAGGGACTAGCTAGCACAGATACGCAGTATTTT.

This sequence joins TRBV7-9 and TRBJ2-7, with D perhaps TRBD1 (6 bases). Trimming removed 5 bases at V and 1 base at J, with 12 bases between. There are 14 residues in the CDR3. Germline V lookup: CDR1 SEHNR, CDR2 FQNEAQ (reference sequence). CDR3 sequence reads: CASSPRTESYEQYF. DNA for the CDR3: TGTGCCAGCAGCCCAAGGACAGAATCCTACGAGCAGTACTTC.

The V call is TRBV2, the J call TRBJ2-3; 10 bases align to TRBD2. CDR3 size: 17 residues. Germline V lookup: CDR1 SNHLY, CDR2 FYNNEI. The V gene end was trimmed by 4 bases and the J gene end by 4 bases; junction bases not matched to a gene: 11. CDR3 in amino acids: CASSAGRASGSSDTQYF. CDR3 bases: TGTGCCAGCAGTGCCGGTCGGGCTAGCGGGAGCTCAGATACGCAGTATTTT.

The genes are TRBV9 and TRBJ1-2; D not resolved. The V end was cut by 3 bases, the J end by 4 bases, with 16 bases between. CDR3 size: 15 residues. Germline V CDR1 and CDR2: SGDLS, YYNGEE. This CDR3 is CASSGRHGRAYGYTF. The DNA of the CDR3 is TGTGCCAGCAGCGGGAGACACGGGAGGGCCTATGGCTACACCTTC.

In its sample, this clone was seen once. The chain couples TRBV7-3 to TRBJ2-1; D may be TRBD2 (6 bases). The CDR3 covers 13 residues. The germline gives CDR1 SGHTA, CDR2 FQGTGA. V lost 6 bases and J 5 bases, leaving 11 bases between the germline ends. CDR3 region: CASRWEADNEQFF. The CDR3 coding sequence is TGTGCCAGCAGGTGGGAGGCGGACAATGAGCAGTTCTTC.

The chain carries TRBV4-1 and TRBJ1-4; 11 nucleotides align to TRBD1. The CDR3 sequence is 15 residues long. The germline CDR1 and CDR2 sequences are MGHRA and YSYEKL. The V and J ends lost 3 bases and 5 bases, in that order; junction bases with no gene match: 2. CDR3 coding DNA: TGCGCCAGCAGCCAGGGGACAGGGGGAAATGAAAAACTGTTTTTT. Translation: CASSQGTGGNEKLFF.

The chain employs TRBV27 and TRBJ2-3; 7 bases agree with TRBD2. With V trimmed by 6 bases and J by 7 bases, 4 bases remained unmatched. The CDR3 loop spans 12 amino acids. Per germline, CDR1 MNHEY and CDR2 SMNVEV (reference sequence). The CDR3 DNA reads as TGTGCCAGCAGCTGGGGGGGGAATACGCAGTATTTT. Encoded protein: CASSWGGNTQYF.

V is TRBV19 and J is TRBJ2-5, with 13 bases fitting TRBD2. CDR1 is LNHDA and CDR2 is SQIVND in the germline V gene (reference sequence). With V trimmed by 4 bases and J by 2 bases, 4 bases remained unmatched. CDR3 length: 16 amino acids. As DNA, the CDR3 is TGTGCCAGTAGTAAGGGACTAGCGGGAACGCAAGAGACCCAGTACTTC. It yields the protein CASSKGLAGTQETQYF.

The rearrangement uses TRBV29-1 and TRBJ1-1, with D hard to call. The CDR3 has 15 amino acids. Germline V gives CDR1 SQVTM, CDR2 ANQGSEA. Deletions cut 0 bases from V and 2 bases from J, with 13 bases between. The CDR3 loop is CSVEDRGGSNTEAFF. The CDR3, as DNA: TGCAGCGTTGAAGATCGGGGAGGCAGCAACACTGAAGCTTTCTTT.

The chain's CDR3 is CASSLGQGADEQYF. In DNA form, the CDR3 reads TGTGCCAGCAGCTTAGGACAGGGGGCCGACGAGCAGTACTTC. The chain is built from TRBV7-6 and TRBJ2-7; 10 bases are shared with TRBD1. Germline CDR1 is SGHVS and CDR2 is FNYEAQ. Trimming cost V 1 base and J 5 bases; bases outside gene matches: 2. The CDR3 has 14 residues.

The V call is TRBV4-2, the J call TRBJ1-6; no clear D gene. Germline assignment: CDR1 LGHNA and CDR2 YNFKEQ. This CDR3 has 15 amino acids. The germline V and J ends were trimmed by 0 bases and 11 bases, with 14 bases remaining between them. The DNA for the CDR3 is TGTGCCAGCAGCCAAGATCTGAACCCGAGGGCACCCCTCCACTTT. Encoded protein: CASSQDLNPRAPLHF.

With respect to this clone: A junction boundary mismatches the germline segment, possibly from a read error. The chain combines TRBV7-7 with TRBJ2-7; 7 bases match TRBD1. The germline CDR1 and CDR2 sequences are SSHAT and FNYEAQ (reference sequence). The CDR3 contains 13 residues. The CDR3 DNA reads TGTGCTAGCAGCAGAGGGACAGCCTACGAGCAGTACTTC. Translated: CASSRGTAYEQYF.

This clone was counted between two and nine times. The genes are TRBV4-3 and TRBJ1-4, with 9 bases fitting TRBD1. V shed 2 bases, J shed 6 bases, and the junction held 4 bases outside the gene matches. The CDR3 spans 15 residues. Germline V gene lookup returns CDR1 LGHNA and CDR2 YSLEER. CDR3 sequence reads: CASSQTGTGYEKLFF. CDR3 nucleotide sequence: TGCGCCAGCAGCCAAACCGGGACAGGGTATGAAAAACTGTTTTTT.

This clone was seen a single time. The V gene is TRBV9, the J gene TRBJ2-2; 11 bases align to TRBD1. The CDR3 sequence is 18 residues long. The V gene's germline CDR1 is SGDLS and CDR2 YYNGEE. With V trimmed by 2 bases and J by 4 bases, 10 bases remained unmatched. CDR3 DNA: TGTGCCAGCAGCGTCTACACTCCGGGACAGGGGGGCACCGGGGAGCTGTTTTTT. Its protein product is CASSVYTPGQGGTGELFF.

The chain combines TRBV11-2 with TRBJ2-1; D possibly corresponds to TRBD1 (6 bases). The CDR3 is made up of 17 amino acids. Per germline, CDR1 SGHAT and CDR2 FQNNGV. Trimming removed 5 bases from V and 8 bases from J, with 25 bases in between. This chain's CDR3 is CASSPNAAGAPGDEQFF. In DNA form, the CDR3 reads TGTGCCAGCAGCCCCAACGCGGCAGGGGCACCCGGTGATGAGCAGTTCTTC.

In this sample, this clone turned up once. This chain uses TRBV7-9 with TRBJ1-2, with TRBD1 identical over 12 bases. V lost 4 bases to trimming and J lost 2 bases; unmatched junction nucleotides: 5. The length of the CDR3 is 16 residues. Germline V CDR1 and CDR2: SEHNR, FQNEAQ (reference sequence). The CDR3 DNA follows: TGTGCCAGCAGCTCGGCCGGGACAGGGGGCAACTATGGCTACACCTTC. Its translation: CASSSAGTGGNYGYTF. Complete variable domain (other parts from reference TRBV7-9 and TRBJ1-2): DTGVSQNPRHKITKRGQNVTFRCDPISEHNRLYWYRQTLGQGPEFLTYFQNEAQLEKSRLLSDRFSAERPKGSFSTLEIQRTEQGDSAMYLCASSSAGTGGNYGYTFGSGTRLTVV.

In this sample, this clone turned up a few times. In DNA form, the CDR3 reads TGTGCCAGCAGCGTAGCACACCCGAACACCGGGGAGCTGTTTTTT. Translating it yields CASSVAHPNTGELFF. The chain combines TRBV9 with TRBJ2-2; no definite D call. V was cut by 0 bases and J by 0 bases, with 6 bases left in between. CDR3 length: 15 residues. CDR1 SGDLS and CDR2 YYNGEE come from the germline V gene.